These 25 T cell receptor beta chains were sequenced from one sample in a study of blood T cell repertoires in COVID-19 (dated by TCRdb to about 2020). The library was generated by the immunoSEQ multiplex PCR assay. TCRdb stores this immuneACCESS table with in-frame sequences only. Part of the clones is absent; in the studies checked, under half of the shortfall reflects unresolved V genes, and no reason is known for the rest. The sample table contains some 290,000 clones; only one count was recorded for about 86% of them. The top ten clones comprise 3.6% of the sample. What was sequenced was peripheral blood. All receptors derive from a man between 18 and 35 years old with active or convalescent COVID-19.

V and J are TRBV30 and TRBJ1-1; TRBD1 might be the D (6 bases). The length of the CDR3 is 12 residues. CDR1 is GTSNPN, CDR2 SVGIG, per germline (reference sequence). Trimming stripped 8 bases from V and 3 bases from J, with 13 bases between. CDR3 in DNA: TGTGCCGGCAGGGGTTTTGACACTGAAGCTTTCTTT. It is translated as CAGRGFDTEAFF.

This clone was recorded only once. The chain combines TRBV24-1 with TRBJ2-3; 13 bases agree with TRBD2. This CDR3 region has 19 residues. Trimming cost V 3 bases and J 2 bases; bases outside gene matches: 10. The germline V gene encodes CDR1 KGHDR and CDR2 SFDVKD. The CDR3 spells CATSDPLAGGPSATDTQYF. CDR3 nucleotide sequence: TGTGCCACCAGTGATCCACTAGCGGGAGGGCCCTCCGCCACAGATACGCAGTATTTT.

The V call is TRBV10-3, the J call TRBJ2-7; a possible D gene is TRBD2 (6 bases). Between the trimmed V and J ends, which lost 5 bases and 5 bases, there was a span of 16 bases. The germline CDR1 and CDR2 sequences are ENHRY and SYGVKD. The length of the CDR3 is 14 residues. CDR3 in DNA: TGTGCCATCAGTCCCGCGGAGGGTCGGGACGAGCAGTACTTC. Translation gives CAISPAEGRDEQYF.

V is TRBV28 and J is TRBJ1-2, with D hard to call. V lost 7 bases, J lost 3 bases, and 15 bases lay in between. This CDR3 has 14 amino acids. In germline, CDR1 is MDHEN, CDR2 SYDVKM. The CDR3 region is CASIRGGADYGYTF. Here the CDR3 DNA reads TGTGCCAGCATCCGGGGAGGAGCCGACTATGGCTACACCTTC.

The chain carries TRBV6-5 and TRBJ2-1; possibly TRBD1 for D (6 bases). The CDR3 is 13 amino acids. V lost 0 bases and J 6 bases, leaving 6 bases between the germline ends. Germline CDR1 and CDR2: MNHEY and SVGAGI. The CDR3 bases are TGTGCCAGCAGTTACTCCAGGGGCAATGAGCAGTTCTTC. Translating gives CASSYSRGNEQFF.

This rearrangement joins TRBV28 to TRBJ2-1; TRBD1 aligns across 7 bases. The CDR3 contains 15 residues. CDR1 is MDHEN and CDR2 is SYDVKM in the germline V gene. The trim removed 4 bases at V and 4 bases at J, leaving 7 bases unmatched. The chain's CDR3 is CASSSRGRGYNEQFF. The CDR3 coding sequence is TGTGCCAGCAGTTCGAGGGGGCGAGGGTACAATGAGCAGTTCTTC.

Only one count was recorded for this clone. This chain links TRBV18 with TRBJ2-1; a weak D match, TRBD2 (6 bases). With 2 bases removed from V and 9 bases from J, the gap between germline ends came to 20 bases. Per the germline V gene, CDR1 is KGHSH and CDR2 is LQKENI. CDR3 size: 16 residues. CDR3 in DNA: TGTGCCAGCTCACCATCCAGGACTAACCCCTCGGGTGAGCAGTTCTTC. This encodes CASSPSRTNPSGEQFF.

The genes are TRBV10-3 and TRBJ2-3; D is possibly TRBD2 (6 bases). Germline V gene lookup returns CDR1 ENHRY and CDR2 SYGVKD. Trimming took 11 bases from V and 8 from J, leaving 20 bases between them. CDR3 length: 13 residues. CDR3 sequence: CAAKNTGDSTQYF. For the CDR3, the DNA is TGTGCCGCCAAAAACACGGGGGACTCTACGCAGTATTTT.

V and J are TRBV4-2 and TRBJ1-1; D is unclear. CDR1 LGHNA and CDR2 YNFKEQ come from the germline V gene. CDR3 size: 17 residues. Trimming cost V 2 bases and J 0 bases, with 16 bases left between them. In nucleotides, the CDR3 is TGTGCCAGCAGCCAACGTTGGGCCGACGGATTGAACACTGAAGCTTTCTTT. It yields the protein CASSQRWADGLNTEAFF.

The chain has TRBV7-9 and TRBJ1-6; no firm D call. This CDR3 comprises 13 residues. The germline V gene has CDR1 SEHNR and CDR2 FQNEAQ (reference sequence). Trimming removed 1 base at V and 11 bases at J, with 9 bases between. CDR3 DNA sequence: TGTGCCAGCAGCTTAGACAGCGGAGCACCCCTCCACTTT. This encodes CASSLDSGAPLHF. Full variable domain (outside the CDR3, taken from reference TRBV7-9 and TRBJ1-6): DTGVSQNPRHKITKRGQNVTFRCDPISEHNRLYWYRQTLGQGPEFLTYFQNEAQLEKSRLLSDRFSAERPKGSFSTLEIQRTEQGDSAMYLCASSLDSGAPLHFGNGTRLTVT.

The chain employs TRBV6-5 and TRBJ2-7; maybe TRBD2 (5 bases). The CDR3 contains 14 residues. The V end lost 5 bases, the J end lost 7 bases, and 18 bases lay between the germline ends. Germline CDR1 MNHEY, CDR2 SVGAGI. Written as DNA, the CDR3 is TGTGCCAGCAGTCACCGGGATCTAGGAGAAGAGCAGTACTTC. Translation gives CASSHRDLGEEQYF.

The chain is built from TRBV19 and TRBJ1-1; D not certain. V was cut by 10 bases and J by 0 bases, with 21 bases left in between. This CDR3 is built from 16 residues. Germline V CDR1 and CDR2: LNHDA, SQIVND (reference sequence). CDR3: CATQSEGRVMNTEAFF. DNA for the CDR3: TGTGCCACCCAGTCGGAAGGCCGGGTCATGAACACTGAAGCTTTCTTT.

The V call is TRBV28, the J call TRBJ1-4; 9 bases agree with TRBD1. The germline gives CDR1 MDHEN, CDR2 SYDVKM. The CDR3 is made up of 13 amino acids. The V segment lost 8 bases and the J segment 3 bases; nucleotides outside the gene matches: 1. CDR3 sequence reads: CASWTGANEKLFF. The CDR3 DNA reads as TGTGCCAGCTGGACAGGGGCTAATGAAAAACTGTTTTTT. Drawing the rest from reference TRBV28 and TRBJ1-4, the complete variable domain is DVKVTQSSRYLVKRTGEKVFLECVQDMDHENMFWYRQDPGLGLRLIYFSYDVKMKEKGDIPEGYSVSREKKERFSLILESASTNQTSMYLCASWTGANEKLFFGSGTQLSVL.

The CDR3 here is CASSYSLAGGNEQFF. The CDR3 nucleotides read TGTGCCAGCAGTTACTCCCTCGCCGGGGGAAATGAGCAGTTCTTC. This sequence joins TRBV6-2 or TRBV6-3 and TRBJ2-1; perhaps TRBD2 as D (6 bases). The V gene lost 0 bases and the J gene lost 7 bases, with 13 bases spanning the gap. The CDR3 loop spans 15 amino acids. Germline CDR1 and CDR2: MNHEY and SVGEGT.

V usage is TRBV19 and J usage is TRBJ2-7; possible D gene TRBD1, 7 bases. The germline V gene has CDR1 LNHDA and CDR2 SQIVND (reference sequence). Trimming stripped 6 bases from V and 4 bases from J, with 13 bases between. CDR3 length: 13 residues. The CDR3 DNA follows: TGTGCCAGTAGGCAGGAGGGGGCTTACGAGCAGTACTTC. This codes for CASRQEGAYEQYF.

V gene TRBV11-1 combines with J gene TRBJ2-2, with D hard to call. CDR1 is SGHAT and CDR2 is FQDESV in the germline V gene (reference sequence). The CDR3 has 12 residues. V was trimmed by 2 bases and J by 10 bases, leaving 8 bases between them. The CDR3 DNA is TGTGCCAGCAGCTTAAGCGCCCCGGAGCTGTTTTTT. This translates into CASSLSAPELFF.

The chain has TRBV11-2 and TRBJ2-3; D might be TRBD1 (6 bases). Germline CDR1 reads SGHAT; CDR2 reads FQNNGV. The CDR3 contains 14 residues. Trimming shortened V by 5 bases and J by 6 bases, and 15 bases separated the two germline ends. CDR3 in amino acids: CASSLLQDRDTQYF. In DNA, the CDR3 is TGTGCCAGCAGCCTATTACAAGACAGGGATACGCAGTATTTT.

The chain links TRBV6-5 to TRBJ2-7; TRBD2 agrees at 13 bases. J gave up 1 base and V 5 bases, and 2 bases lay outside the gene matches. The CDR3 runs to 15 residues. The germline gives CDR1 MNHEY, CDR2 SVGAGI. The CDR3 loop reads CASSPTSGRSYEQYF. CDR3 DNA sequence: TGTGCCAGCAGTCCGACTAGCGGGAGGTCCTACGAGCAGTACTTC.

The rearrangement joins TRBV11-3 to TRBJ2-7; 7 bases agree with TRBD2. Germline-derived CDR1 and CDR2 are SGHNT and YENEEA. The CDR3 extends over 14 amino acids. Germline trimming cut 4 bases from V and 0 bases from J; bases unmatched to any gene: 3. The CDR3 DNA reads TGTGCCAGCAGCTCAGGCGGGAGCTCCTACGAGCAGTACTTC. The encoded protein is CASSSGGSSYEQYF.

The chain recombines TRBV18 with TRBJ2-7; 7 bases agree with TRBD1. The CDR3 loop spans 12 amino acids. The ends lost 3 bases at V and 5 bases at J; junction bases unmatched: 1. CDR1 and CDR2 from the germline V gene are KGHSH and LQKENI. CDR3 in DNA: TGTGCCAGCTCACCCACAGGGGACGAGCAGTACTTC. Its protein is CASSPTGDEQYF. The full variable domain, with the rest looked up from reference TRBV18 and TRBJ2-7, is NAGVMQNPRHLVRRRGQEARLRCSPMKGHSHVYWYRQLPEEGLKFMVYLQKENIIDESGMPKERFSAEFPKEGPSILRIQQVVRGDSAAYFCASSPTGDEQYFGPGTRLTVT.

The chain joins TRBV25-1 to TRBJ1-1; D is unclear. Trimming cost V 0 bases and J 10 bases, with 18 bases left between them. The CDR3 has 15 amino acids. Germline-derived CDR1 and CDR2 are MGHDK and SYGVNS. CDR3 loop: CASSEYISGSSGAFF. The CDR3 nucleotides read TGTGCCAGCAGTGAATATATCTCTGGGAGTTCGGGAGCTTTCTTT.

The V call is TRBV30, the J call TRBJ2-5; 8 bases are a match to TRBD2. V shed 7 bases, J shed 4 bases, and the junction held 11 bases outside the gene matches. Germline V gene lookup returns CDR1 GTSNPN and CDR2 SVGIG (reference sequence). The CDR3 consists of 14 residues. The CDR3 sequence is CASTSGGPLETQYF. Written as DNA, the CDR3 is TGTGCCTCGACCTCGGGAGGGCCTCTAGAGACCCAGTACTTC.

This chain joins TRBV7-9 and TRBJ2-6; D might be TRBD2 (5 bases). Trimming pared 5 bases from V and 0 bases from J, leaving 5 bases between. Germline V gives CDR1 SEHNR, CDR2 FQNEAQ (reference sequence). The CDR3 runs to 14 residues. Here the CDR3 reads CASSRDSGANVLTF. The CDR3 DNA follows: TGTGCCAGCAGCCGGGACTCTGGGGCCAACGTCCTGACTTTC.

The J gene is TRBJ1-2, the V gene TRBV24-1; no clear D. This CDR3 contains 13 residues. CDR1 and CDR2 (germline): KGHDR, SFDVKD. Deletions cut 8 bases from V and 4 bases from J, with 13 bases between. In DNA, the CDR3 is TGTGCCACCAACCGGGGTTCTGGCTATGGCTACACCTTC. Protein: CATNRGSGYGYTF.

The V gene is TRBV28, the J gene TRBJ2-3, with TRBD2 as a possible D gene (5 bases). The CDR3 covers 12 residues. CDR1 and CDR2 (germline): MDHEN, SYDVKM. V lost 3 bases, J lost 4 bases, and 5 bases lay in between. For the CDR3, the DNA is TGTGCCAGCAGTTTGGAGGCAGATACGCAGTATTTT. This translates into CASSLEADTQYF.